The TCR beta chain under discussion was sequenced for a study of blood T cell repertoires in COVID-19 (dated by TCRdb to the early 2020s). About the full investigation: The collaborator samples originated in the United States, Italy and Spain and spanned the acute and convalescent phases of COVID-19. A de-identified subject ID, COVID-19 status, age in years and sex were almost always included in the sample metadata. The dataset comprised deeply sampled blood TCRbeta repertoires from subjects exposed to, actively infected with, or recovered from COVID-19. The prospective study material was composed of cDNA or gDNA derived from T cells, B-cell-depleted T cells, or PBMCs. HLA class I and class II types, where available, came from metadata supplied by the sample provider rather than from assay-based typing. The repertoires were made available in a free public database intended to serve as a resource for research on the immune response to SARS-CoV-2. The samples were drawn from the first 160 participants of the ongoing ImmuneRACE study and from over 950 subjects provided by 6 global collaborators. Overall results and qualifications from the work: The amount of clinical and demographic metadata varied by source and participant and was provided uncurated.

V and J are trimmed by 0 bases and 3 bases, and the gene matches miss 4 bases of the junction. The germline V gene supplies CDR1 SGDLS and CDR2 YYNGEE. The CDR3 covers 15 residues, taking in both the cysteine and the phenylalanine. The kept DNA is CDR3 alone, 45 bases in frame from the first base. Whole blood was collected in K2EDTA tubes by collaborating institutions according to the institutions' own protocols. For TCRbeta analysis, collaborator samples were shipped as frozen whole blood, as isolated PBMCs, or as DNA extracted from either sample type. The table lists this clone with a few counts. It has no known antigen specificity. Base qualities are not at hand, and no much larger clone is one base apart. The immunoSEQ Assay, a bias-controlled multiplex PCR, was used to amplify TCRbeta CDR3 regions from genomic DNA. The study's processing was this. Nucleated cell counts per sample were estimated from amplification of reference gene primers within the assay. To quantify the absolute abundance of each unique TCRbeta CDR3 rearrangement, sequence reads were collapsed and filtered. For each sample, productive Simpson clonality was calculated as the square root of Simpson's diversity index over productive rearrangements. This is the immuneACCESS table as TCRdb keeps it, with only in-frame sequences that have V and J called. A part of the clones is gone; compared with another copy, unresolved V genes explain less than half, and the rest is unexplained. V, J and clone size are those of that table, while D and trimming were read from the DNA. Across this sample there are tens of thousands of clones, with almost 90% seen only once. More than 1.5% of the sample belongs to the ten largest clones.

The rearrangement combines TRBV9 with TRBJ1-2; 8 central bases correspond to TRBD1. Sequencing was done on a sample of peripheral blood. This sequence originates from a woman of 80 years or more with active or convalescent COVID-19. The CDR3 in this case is CASSVDAGGYYGYTF. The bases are TGTGCCAGCAGCGTAGACGCAGGGGGCTACTATGGCTACACCTTC. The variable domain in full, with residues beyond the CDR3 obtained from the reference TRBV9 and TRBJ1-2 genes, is DSGVTQTPKHLITATGQRVTLRCSPRSGDLSVYWYQQSLDQGLQFLIQYYNGEERAKGNILERFSAQQFPDLHSELNLSSLELGDSALYFCASSVDAGGYYGYTFGSGTRLTVV.